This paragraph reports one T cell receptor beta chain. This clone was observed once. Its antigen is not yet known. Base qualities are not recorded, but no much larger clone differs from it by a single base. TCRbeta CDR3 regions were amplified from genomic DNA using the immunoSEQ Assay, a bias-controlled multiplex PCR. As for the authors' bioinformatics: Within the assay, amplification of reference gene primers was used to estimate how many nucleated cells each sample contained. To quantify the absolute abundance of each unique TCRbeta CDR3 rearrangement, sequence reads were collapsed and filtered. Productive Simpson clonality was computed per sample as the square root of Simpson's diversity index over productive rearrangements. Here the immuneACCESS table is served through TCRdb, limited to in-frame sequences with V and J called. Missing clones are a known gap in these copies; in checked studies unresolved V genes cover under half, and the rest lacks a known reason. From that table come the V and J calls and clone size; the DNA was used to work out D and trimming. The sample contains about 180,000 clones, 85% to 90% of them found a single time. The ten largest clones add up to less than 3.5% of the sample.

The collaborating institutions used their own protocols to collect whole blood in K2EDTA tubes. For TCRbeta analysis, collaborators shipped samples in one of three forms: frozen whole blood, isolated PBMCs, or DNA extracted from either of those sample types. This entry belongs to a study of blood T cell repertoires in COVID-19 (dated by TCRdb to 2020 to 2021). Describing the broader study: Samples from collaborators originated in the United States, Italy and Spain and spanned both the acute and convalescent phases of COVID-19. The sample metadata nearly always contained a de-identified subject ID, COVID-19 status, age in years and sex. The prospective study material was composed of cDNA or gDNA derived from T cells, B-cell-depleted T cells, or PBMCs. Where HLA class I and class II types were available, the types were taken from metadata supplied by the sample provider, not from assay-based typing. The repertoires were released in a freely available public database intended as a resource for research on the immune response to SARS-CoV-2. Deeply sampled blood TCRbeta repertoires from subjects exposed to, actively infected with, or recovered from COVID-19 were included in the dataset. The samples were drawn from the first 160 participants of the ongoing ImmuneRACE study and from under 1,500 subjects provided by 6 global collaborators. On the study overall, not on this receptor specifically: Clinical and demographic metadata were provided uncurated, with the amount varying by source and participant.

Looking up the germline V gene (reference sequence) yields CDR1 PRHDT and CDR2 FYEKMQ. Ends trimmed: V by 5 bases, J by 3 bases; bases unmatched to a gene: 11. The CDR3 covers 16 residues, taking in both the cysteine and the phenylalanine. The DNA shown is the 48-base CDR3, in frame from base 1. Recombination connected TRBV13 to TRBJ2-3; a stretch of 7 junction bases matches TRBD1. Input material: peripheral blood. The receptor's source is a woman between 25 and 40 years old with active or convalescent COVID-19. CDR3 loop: CASSPSEGGETDTQYF. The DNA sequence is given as TGTGCCAGCAGCCCCTCCGAAGGGGGCGAAACAGATACGCAGTATTTT.